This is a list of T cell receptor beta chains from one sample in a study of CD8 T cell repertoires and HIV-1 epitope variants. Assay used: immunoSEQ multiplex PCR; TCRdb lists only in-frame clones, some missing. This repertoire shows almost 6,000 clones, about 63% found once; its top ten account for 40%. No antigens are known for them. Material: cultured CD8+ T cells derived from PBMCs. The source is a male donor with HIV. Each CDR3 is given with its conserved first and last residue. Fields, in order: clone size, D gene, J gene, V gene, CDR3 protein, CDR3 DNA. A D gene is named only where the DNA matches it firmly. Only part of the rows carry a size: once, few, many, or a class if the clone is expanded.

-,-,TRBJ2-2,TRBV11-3,CASSLESSSKLFF,TGTGCCAGCAGCTTAGAATCAAGTTCCAAGCTGTTTTTT
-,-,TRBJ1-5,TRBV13,CASSSRGNQPQHF,TGTGCCAGCAGCTCACGGGGCAATCAGCCCCAGCATTTT
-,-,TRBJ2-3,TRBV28,CASNLLGGMDTQYF,TGTGCCAGCAATTTATTGGGGGGAATGGATACGCAGTATTTT
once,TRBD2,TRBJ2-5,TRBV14,CASSQIGGGPQETQYF,TGTGCCAGCAGCCAGATTGGGGGGGGACCTCAAGAGACCCAGTACTTC
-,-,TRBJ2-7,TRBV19,CASSVGALYEQYF,TGTGCCAGTAGTGTGGGAGCTCTCTACGAGCAGTACTTC
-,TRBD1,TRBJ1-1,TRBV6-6,CASRGGRENTEAFF,TGTGCCAGCAGAGGGGGCAGGGAGAACACTGAAGCTTTCTTT
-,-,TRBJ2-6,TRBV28,CASSFLGGANVLTF,TGTGCCAGCAGTTTTCTGGGGGGAGCCAACGTCCTGACTTTC
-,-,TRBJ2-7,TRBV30,CAWSVWQGSHEQYF,TGTGCCTGGAGTGTTTGGCAGGGGAGCCACGAGCAGTACTTC
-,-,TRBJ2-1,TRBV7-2,CASSLEGVAAYSYNEQFF,TGTGCCAGCAGCTTAGAAGGGGTAGCGGCATACTCCTACAATGAGCAGTTCTTC
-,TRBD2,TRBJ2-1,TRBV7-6,CASSLTGGHYNEQFF,TGTGCCAGCAGCTTAACGGGGGGGCATTACAATGAGCAGTTCTTC
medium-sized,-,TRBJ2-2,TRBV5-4,CASSLDRGSGELFF,TGTGCCAGCAGCTTGGATCGAGGGTCCGGGGAGCTGTTTTTT
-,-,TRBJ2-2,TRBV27,CASSPGVNTGELFF,TGTGCCAGCAGTCCAGGGGTGAACACCGGGGAGCTGTTTTTT
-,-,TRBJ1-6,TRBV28,CASSPTRTDVVSLAF,TGTGCCAGCAGTCCCACACGGACGGACGTTGTCTCTTTAGCTTTT
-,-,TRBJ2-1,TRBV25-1,CASTKGLVNEQFF,TGTGCCAGCACCAAGGGGTTGGTGAATGAGCAGTTCTTC
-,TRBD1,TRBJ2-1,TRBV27,CASSQTGEQFF,TGTGCCAGCAGTCAGACAGGGGAGCAGTTCTTC
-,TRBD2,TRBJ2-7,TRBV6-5,CASSYSGGSYEQYF,TGTGCCAGCAGTTACAGCGGGGGTTCCTACGAGCAGTACTTC
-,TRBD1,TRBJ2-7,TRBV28,CAISDRGLSYEQYF,TGTGCCATCTCGGACAGGGGGCTTTCCTACGAGCAGTACTTC
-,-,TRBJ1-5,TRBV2,CASSQRMQPSTQPQHF,TGTGCCAGCAGCCAACGAATGCAACCATCCACTCAGCCCCAGCATTTT
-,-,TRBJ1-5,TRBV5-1,CASSLEGTNQPQHF,TGCGCCAGCAGCTTGGAGGGTACCAATCAGCCCCAGCATTTT
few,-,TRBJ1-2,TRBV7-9,CASSLEWDYGYTF,TGTGCCAGCAGCTTAGAGTGGGACTATGGCTACACCTTC
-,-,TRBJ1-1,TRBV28,CASISRGSTEAFF,TGTGCCAGCATCTCCAGGGGATCCACTGAAGCTTTCTTT
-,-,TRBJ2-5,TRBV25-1,CASSELGQAGLETQYF,TGTGCCAGCAGTGAACTTGGACAGGCGGGACTGGAGACCCAGTACTTC
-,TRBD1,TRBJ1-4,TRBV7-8,CASSLRDRVTATNEKLFF,TGTGCCAGCAGCTTAAGGGACAGGGTAACGGCAACTAATGAAAAACTGTTTTTT
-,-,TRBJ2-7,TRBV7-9,CASSLVDDPIHEQYF,TGTGCCAGCAGCTTAGTCGATGACCCCATCCACGAGCAGTACTTC
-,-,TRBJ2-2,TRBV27,CASSFVENTGELFF,TGTGCCAGCAGTTTTGTAGAAAACACCGGGGAGCTGTTTTTT
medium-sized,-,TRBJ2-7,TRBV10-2,CASRGGWGKGTYEQYF,TGCGCCAGCAGGGGGGGATGGGGCAAGGGTACCTACGAGCAGTACTTC
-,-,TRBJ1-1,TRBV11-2,CASSFSEQAEAFF,TGTGCCAGCAGCTTTTCAGAACAGGCTGAAGCTTTCTTT
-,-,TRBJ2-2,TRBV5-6,CASGTAYTGELFF,TGTGCCAGCGGAACAGCTTACACCGGGGAGCTGTTTTTT
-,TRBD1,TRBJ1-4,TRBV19,CASSITYRGNNEKLFF,TGTGCCAGTAGTATAACTTACAGGGGGAATAATGAAAAACTGTTTTTT
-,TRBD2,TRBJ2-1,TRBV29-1,CSVEDRGLAGVNEQFF,TGCAGCGTTGAAGATCGGGGACTAGCGGGGGTCAATGAGCAGTTCTTC
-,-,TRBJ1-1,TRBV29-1,CSVEDGPPANTEAFF,TGCAGCGTTGAAGATGGGCCCCCAGCGAACACTGAAGCTTTCTTT
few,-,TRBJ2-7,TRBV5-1,CASSEGQDPYEQYF,TGCGCCAGCAGCGAAGGCCAGGATCCCTACGAGCAGTACTTC
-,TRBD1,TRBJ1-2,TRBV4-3,CASSQDGDSYGYTF,TGCGCCAGCAGCCAAGATGGGGACAGCTATGGCTACACCTTC
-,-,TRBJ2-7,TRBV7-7,CASSFSDKAVQYF,TGTGCTAGCAGCTTTTCCGACAAGGCGGTGCAGTACTTC
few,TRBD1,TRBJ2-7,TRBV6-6,CASSYEGTGEIEQYF,TGTGCCAGCAGTTACGAAGGGACAGGGGAGATCGAGCAGTACTTC
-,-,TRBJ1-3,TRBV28,CASSWAQGTGGNTIYF,TGTGCCAGCAGTTGGGCTCAGGGTACGGGTGGAAACACCATATATTTT
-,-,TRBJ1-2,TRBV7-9,CASSPGGAGPYGYTF,TGTGCCAGCAGCCCAGGCGGGGCCGGTCCCTATGGCTACACCTTC
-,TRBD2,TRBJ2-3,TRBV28,CASSPILIRLAGDGDTQYF,TGTGCCAGCAGCCCCATATTAATCCGACTAGCGGGAGATGGAGATACGCAGTATTTT
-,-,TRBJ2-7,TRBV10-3,CAIAAGGSYEQYF,TGTGCCATCGCTGCTGGGGGTTCCTACGAGCAGTACTTC
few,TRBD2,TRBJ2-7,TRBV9,CASSPSSGRGAYEQYF,TGTGCCAGCAGCCCTTCTAGCGGCCGAGGAGCCTACGAGCAGTACTTC
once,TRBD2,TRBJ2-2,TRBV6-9,CASSLPGLAGSNGENTGELFF,TGTGCCAGCAGCCTTCCGGGACTAGCGGGATCCAATGGGGAGAACACCGGGGAGCTGTTTTTT
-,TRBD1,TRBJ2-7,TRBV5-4,CASSTGQNYEQYF,TGTGCCAGCAGCACGGGACAGAACTACGAGCAGTACTTC
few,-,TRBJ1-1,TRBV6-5,CASSTSTNTEAFF,TGTGCCAGCAGTACCTCGACCAACACTGAAGCTTTCTTT
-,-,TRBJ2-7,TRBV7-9,CASSPLSGDEQYF,TGTGCCAGCAGCCCTCTTTCTGGGGACGAGCAGTACTTC
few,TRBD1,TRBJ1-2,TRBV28,CASSLSQGEGNYGYTF,TGTGCCAGCAGCCTATCGCAGGGGGAGGGAAACTATGGCTACACCTTC
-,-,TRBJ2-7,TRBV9,CASSATAGQAYEQYF,TGTGCCAGCAGCGCGACCGCGGGTCAGGCCTACGAGCAGTACTTC
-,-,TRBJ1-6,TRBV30,CAWSVRGRENSPLHF,TGTGCCTGGAGTGTACGAGGCAGGGAAAATTCACCCCTCCACTTT
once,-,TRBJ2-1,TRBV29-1,CSVEGEPGRAHYNEQFF,TGCAGCGTTGAGGGAGAACCGGGAAGAGCGCACTACAATGAGCAGTTCTTC
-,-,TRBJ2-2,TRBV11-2,CASSLARRTGELFF,TGTGCCAGCAGCTTAGCCCGGAGGACCGGGGAGCTGTTTTTT
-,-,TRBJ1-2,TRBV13,CASSPLSQDLYGYTF,TGTGCCAGCAGCCCCCTCAGTCAGGACCTCTATGGCTACACCTTC
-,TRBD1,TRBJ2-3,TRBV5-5,CASSLLPGQGAESTDTQYF,TGTGCCAGCAGTCTTCTTCCCGGTCAGGGGGCGGAAAGCACAGATACGCAGTATTTT
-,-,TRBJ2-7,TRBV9,CASSYGGQSSYEQYF,TGTGCCAGCTCCTACGGAGGACAGAGCTCCTACGAGCAGTACTTC
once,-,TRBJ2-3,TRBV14,CASSPVTSTDTQYF,TGTGCCAGCAGCCCGGTGACTAGCACAGATACGCAGTATTTT